This TCR beta chain was retrieved from a study of shared clonotypes between healthy human individuals. V dropped 0 bases and J dropped 4 bases, with 15 bases sitting between them. Germline CDR1 SGDLS, CDR2 YYNGEE. CDR3 length equals 16 residues. Worth noting for this clone: The target antigen is unknown.

It was at deep level that the assay was run. Libraries were prepared by immunoSEQ multiplex PCR; TCRdb keeps only in-frame clonotypes and omits some of them. The sample carries hundreds of thousands of clones, almost 95% recorded once. Broader study findings: Represented genetic and exposure-history diversity was restricted by having few donors.

The naive CD8 subset, CD45RO-negative cells positively selected for CCR7, excluded terminally differentiated effector memory CD45RA+ cells. The V call is TRBV9, the J call TRBJ2-3; D uncertain. Specimen: naive CD8+ T cells sorted from blood. The source of this sequence is a man aged 25-45 years in good health. The CDR3 DNA reads as TGTGCCAGCAGCGTAGTCTCTGCCCCAAGTGCAGATACGCAGTATTTT. Residues: CASSVVSAPSADTQYF.